The 12 T cell receptor beta chains below come from one sample, sequenced in a study of beta chain features in type 1 diabetes. Reverse transcribing all isolated RNA meant expressed TCRB transcripts were sequenced. This table comes from immunoSEQ multiplex PCR, and its TCRdb copy is limited to in-frame clones, with some not included. The sample includes about 900,000 clones, roughly a sixth of them seen just once. The sample was naive CD4+ T cells from blood. The origin of the receptors is a woman between 18 and 29 years old in good health.

The chain employs TRBV5-4 and TRBJ2-3; a weak D match, TRBD2 (5 bases). Germline CDR1 is SGHNT and CDR2 is YYREEE (reference sequence). This CDR3 region has 16 residues. The V end was cut by 0 bases, the J end by 2 bases, with 13 bases between. The CDR3 protein is CASSLEAASPTDTQYF. CDR3 nucleotides: TGTGCCAGCAGCTTGGAGGCGGCTAGCCCCACAGATACGCAGTATTTT.

This clone appeared a few times. The chain recombines TRBV7-2 with TRBJ2-7, with 12 bases fitting TRBD1. From germline, CDR1 is SGHTA and CDR2 FQGNSA. This CDR3 region has 15 residues. Unmatched junction bases numbered 10, after V lost 6 bases and J lost 7 bases. CDR3 in amino acids: CASSAGTGGGREQYF. The CDR3 DNA follows: TGTGCCAGCAGTGCCGGGACAGGGGGCGGAAGGGAGCAGTACTTC.

V and J are TRBV11-2 and TRBJ2-3; 7 nucleotides line up with TRBD2. V shed 7 bases, J shed 3 bases, and the junction held 13 bases outside the gene matches. The CDR3 totals 16 residues. From germline, CDR1 is SGHAT and CDR2 FQNNGV. CDR3 nucleotides: TGTGCCAGCAACCGGGACTACCTGAGTCGGACAGATACGCAGTATTTT. Residues: CASNRDYLSRTDTQYF.

In this sample, this clone turned up a few times. The sample carries other DNA sequences with the same CDR3. The rearrangement links TRBV18 to TRBJ1-2; 9 bases line up with TRBD1. Germline assignment: CDR1 KGHSH and CDR2 LQKENI. This CDR3 has 14 amino acids. V was clipped by 6 bases and J by 3 bases; unmatched bases: 5. CDR3 nucleotides: TGTGCCAGCTCCCCGGGACAGGGTGACTATGGCTACACCTTC. Amino acid sequence: CASSPGQGDYGYTF.

This clone has just a few counts. The chain uses TRBV9 and TRBJ2-1; 9 bases match TRBD2. CDR3 length: 16 amino acids. Germline-derived CDR1 and CDR2 are SGDLS and YYNGEE. Germline trimming cut 0 bases from V and 4 bases from J; bases unmatched to any gene: 5. CDR3 residues: CASSVVGAGGYNEQFF. The CDR3 DNA reads as TGTGCCAGCAGCGTAGTAGGGGCGGGAGGGTACAATGAGCAGTTCTTC.

This clone has just a few counts. The chain combines TRBV13 with TRBJ2-1; 7 bases match TRBD2. Trimming removed 10 bases from V and 6 bases from J; junction bases left unmatched: 18. The CDR3 totals 16 residues. Germline V CDR1 and CDR2: PRHDT, FYEKMQ (reference sequence). The CDR3 loop reads CATSSNGGGSRNEQFF. CDR3 in DNA: TGTGCCACAAGTAGTAATGGGGGAGGGTCTCGCAATGAGCAGTTCTTC. Filled out from reference TRBV13 and TRBJ2-1, the complete variable domain reads AAGVIQSPRHLIKEKRETATLKCYPIPRHDTVYWYQQGPGQDPQFLISFYEKMQSDKGSIPDRFSAQQFSDYHSELNMSSLELGDSALYFCATSSNGGGSRNEQFFGPGTRLTVL.

The chain is built from TRBV28 and TRBJ1-2; D uncertain. Trimming stripped 5 bases from V and 12 bases from J, with 10 bases between. CDR1 and CDR2 from the germline V gene are MDHEN and SYDVKM. The CDR3 loop spans 10 amino acids. CDR3 residues: CASSTGVHTF. The DNA for the CDR3 is TGTGCCAGCAGTACGGGCGTCCACACCTTC.

This clone turned up a few times. The V call is TRBV29-1, the J call TRBJ2-7; no firm D call. The CDR3 consists of 11 residues. The germline V gene encodes CDR1 SQVTM and CDR2 ANQGSEA. The V end lost 5 bases, the J end lost 6 bases, and 11 bases lay between the germline ends. Here the CDR3 reads CSVLTGREQYF. CDR3 DNA sequence: TGCAGCGTTTTGACCGGGCGCGAGCAGTACTTC.

This clone was seen more than once but under ten times. This sequence joins TRBV4-2 and TRBJ2-1; maybe TRBD2 (6 bases). V dropped 1 base and J dropped 4 bases, with 17 bases sitting between them. There are 17 residues in the CDR3. The germline V gene has CDR1 LGHNA and CDR2 YNFKEQ. CDR3 sequence reads: CASSQGLAGIGYNEQFF. The DNA of the CDR3 is TGTGCCAGCAGCCAAGGGCTGGCGGGAATAGGGTACAATGAGCAGTTCTTC.

This clone was seen a handful of times. V gene TRBV28 combines with J gene TRBJ2-5, with TRBD1 matching 9 bases. CDR1 is MDHEN and CDR2 is SYDVKM in the germline V gene. The CDR3 is 14 residues long. V dropped 6 bases and J dropped 4; count of bases not matched to a gene: 6. As DNA, the CDR3 is TGTGCCAGCAGACAACAGGGGGCAGGAGAGACCCAGTACTTC. Protein: CASRQQGAGETQYF.

In its sample, this clone was seen a few times. This chain uses TRBV5-1 with TRBJ1-1, with D perhaps matching TRBD1 (6 bases). Trimming pared 1 base from V and 9 bases from J, leaving 7 bases between. Germline CDR1 reads SGHRS; CDR2 reads YFSETQ. CDR3 length: 11 residues. The CDR3 nucleotides read TGCGCCAGCAGCTTGAGGGACAAAGCTTTCTTT. It codes for CASSLRDKAFF.

This CDR3 reads CASRKRAGEQFF. CDR3 nucleotide sequence: TGTGCCAGCAGAAAAAGGGCGGGTGAGCAGTTCTTC. The V and J genes are TRBV27 and TRBJ2-1, with D maybe TRBD2 (5 bases). Trimming shortened V by 6 bases and J by 9 bases, and 12 bases separated the two germline ends. The CDR3 covers 12 residues. In germline, CDR1 is MNHEY, CDR2 SMNVEV (reference sequence).